This T cell receptor (beta chain) was captured in a study of blood T cell repertoires in COVID-19. In its sample, this clone was seen once. Authors' data handling: Amplification from reference gene primers served as the basis for estimated nucleated cell counts. Profiling relied on immunoSEQ multiplex PCR, and the TCRdb table lists in-frame clones only, not all of them. V, J and clone size are taken as reported in that table, and D and trimming were inferred from the DNA itself. The table includes approximately 210,000 clones, 70% to 85% detected once. CDR1 MDHEN and CDR2 SYDVKM come from the germline V gene. The CDR3 covers 22 residues. Trimming at V came to 2 bases and at J to 1 base, leaving 17 bases not matched to a gene. Cohorts were assigned according to the clinical history that participants reported.

The sequence was obtained from a man aged 35 to 55 who had recovered from COVID-19. The chain employs TRBV28 and TRBJ2-1; TRBD2 matches at 13 bases. Sequenced: PBMCs or T cells enriched from blood (not recorded which). The CDR3 here is CASSLLLLAGGPGIGSYNEQFF. CDR3 sequence (DNA): TGTGCCAGCAGTTTACTATTACTAGCGGGGGGGCCTGGGATCGGGTCCTACAATGAGCAGTTCTTC.